Each of the 13 T cell receptor beta chains below was sequenced from the same sample in a study of blood T cells in healthy people across ages. Primers used in a second PCR of roughly 7 to 12 cycles were a sample-barcoded 5' primer and a J-beta primer mix. A single record per CDR3 protein comes from TCRdb applying MiXCR to the 5' RACE reads. The sample contains some 900,000 distinct CDR3 sequences, under 35% of which appear only once. Sequencing used blood. These receptors were obtained from a woman older than 75 in good health.

This clonotype has ten or more counts. The rearrangement links TRBV7-9 to TRBJ1-2, with no clear D. The CDR3 length is 16 residues. Germline-derived CDR1 and CDR2 are SEHNR and FQNEAQ (reference sequence). The ends were cut back, 5 bases at V and 2 bases at J, with 18 bases in the middle. In DNA, the CDR3 is TGTGCCAGCAGCCCGCAACACCACGGACGGAACTATGGCTACACCTTC. It codes for CASSPQHHGRNYGYTF.

This clonotype has a count of ten or more. The chain has TRBV6-2 or TRBV6-3 and TRBJ2-5; the match to TRBD2 covers 8 bases. CDR1 and CDR2 (germline): MNHEY, SVGEGT. Unmatched junction bases numbered 13, after V lost 7 bases and J lost 3 bases. The CDR3 is 16 residues long. The CDR3 DNA is TGTGCCAGCAAACCGTGGGGTAGCGGGAAGGAAGAGACCCAGTACTTC. This encodes CASKPWGSGKEETQYF.

This clonotype was detected many times. V is TRBV7-9 and J is TRBJ2-1; 14 bases align to TRBD2. The CDR3 extends over 18 amino acids. The germline V gene has CDR1 SEHNR and CDR2 FQNEAQ (reference sequence). V lost 4 bases, J lost 5 bases, and 10 bases stayed unmatched. The CDR3 loop is CASSSPRLAGGLNNEQFF. The CDR3 nucleotides are TGTGCCAGCAGCTCCCCTCGACTAGCGGGGGGGCTGAACAATGAGCAGTTCTTC.

This clonotype has more than one count but fewer than ten. The chain couples TRBV9 to TRBJ2-7; D is unresolved. Deletions cut 1 base from V and 7 bases from J, with 12 bases between. Germline-derived CDR1 and CDR2 are SGDLS and YYNGEE. This CDR3 has 13 residues. The CDR3 DNA reads as TGTGCCAGCAGCGTAAGCCCCGCCAATGAGCAGTACTTC. Translated, it gives CASSVSPANEQYF. Drawing the rest from reference TRBV9 and TRBJ2-7, the complete variable domain is DSGVTQTPKHLITATGQRVTLRCSPRSGDLSVYWYQQSLDQGLQFLIQYYNGEERAKGNILERFSAQQFPDLHSELNLSSLELGDSALYFCASSVSPANEQYFGPGTRLTVT.

This clonotype has ten or more counts. The J gene is TRBJ1-2, the V gene TRBV12-3 or TRBV12-4; 8 bases are a match to TRBD1. The CDR3 is made up of 14 amino acids. The J segment lost 4 bases and the V segment lost 5 bases, leaving 6 bases of the junction unmatched. The CDR3 loop is CASSPGGKLYGYTF. In nucleotides, the CDR3 is TGTGCCAGCAGTCCAGGGGGCAAACTCTATGGCTACACCTTC.

In this sample, this clonotype turned up many times. The V and J genes are TRBV9 and TRBJ2-5; 8 nucleotides line up with TRBD1. The germline gives CDR1 SGDLS, CDR2 YYNGEE. The CDR3 sequence is 16 residues long. With 1 base clipped from V and 7 bases from J, the junction kept 12 bases outside the gene matches. The CDR3 region is CASSVTGQGQGGTQYF. CDR3 DNA sequence: TGTGCCAGCAGCGTAACCGGACAGGGACAAGGAGGGACCCAGTACTTC.

This clonotype was seen more than once but under ten times. Possible read error: a much larger clone is one base away. V and J are TRBV7-2 and TRBJ2-4; possible D gene TRBD1, 6 bases. The CDR3 covers 12 residues. The germline V gene encodes CDR1 SGHTA and CDR2 FQGNSA. Deletions cut 5 bases from V and 7 bases from J, with 9 bases between. The chain's CDR3 is CASSLDRNIQYF. The CDR3 nucleotides are TGTGCCAGCAGCCTTGACAGGAACATTCAGTACTTC.

This chain links TRBV7-3 with TRBJ2-6; 9 positions agree with TRBD2. V trimming: 2 bases; J trimming: 3 bases; junction bases outside the gene matches: 2. Germline-derived CDR1 and CDR2 are SGHTA and FQGTGA. This CDR3 has 16 residues. For the CDR3, the DNA is TGTGCCAGCAGCTTAGGGACTAGCTTTGGGGCCAACGTCCTGACTTTC. Translating it yields CASSLGTSFGANVLTF.

Many counts were recorded for this clonotype. V gene TRBV12-3 or TRBV12-4 combines with J gene TRBJ1-5; possible D gene TRBD1, 5 bases. The CDR3 loop spans 14 amino acids. The germline V and J ends were trimmed by 4 bases and 6 bases, with 13 bases remaining between them. CDR3 in amino acids: CASSSGMRGQPQHF. The DNA of the CDR3 is TGTGCCAGCAGTTCAGGGATGAGGGGTCAGCCCCAGCATTTT.

This clonotype was seen ten or more times. The chain carries TRBV7-2 and TRBJ2-3, with 9 bases fitting TRBD1. The V gene's germline CDR1 is SGHTA and CDR2 FQGNSA. Trimming removed 5 bases from V and 2 bases from J; junction bases left unmatched: 11. The CDR3 is 17 residues long. This CDR3 reads CASSNRYRGRATDTQYF. As DNA, the CDR3 is TGTGCCAGCAGCAACCGTTACAGGGGGCGCGCCACAGATACGCAGTATTTT.

This clonotype was observed many times. The V gene is TRBV11-2, the J gene TRBJ2-1; the D is unclear. V was trimmed by 2 bases and J by 4 bases, leaving 12 bases between them. CDR1 and CDR2 from the germline V gene are SGHAT and FQNNGV. The CDR3 loop spans 15 amino acids. The CDR3 protein is CASSLPAQVYNEQFF. The CDR3 nucleotides are TGTGCCAGCAGCTTACCGGCGCAGGTTTACAATGAGCAGTTCTTC.

There are many counts of this clonotype. This chain uses TRBV4-2 with TRBJ2-1, with TRBD2 identical over 9 bases. V lost 0 bases to trimming and J lost 9 bases; unmatched junction nucleotides: 9. The germline CDR1 and CDR2 sequences are LGHNA and YNFKEQ. This CDR3 contains 16 residues. The CDR3 DNA follows: TGTGCCAGCAGCCAAGAGGACGCGGGGGGGCCCTCTGAGCAGTTCTTC. Amino acids: CASSQEDAGGPSEQFF.

This chain joins TRBV7-9 and TRBJ2-5; perhaps TRBD2 as D (6 bases). The germline V gene has CDR1 SEHNR and CDR2 FQNEAQ (reference sequence). V gave up 8 bases and J gave up 6 bases, with 19 bases separating them. CDR3 length: 14 residues. This chain's CDR3 is CASGPEGTGKTQYF. DNA of the CDR3: TGTGCCAGCGGCCCCGAGGGGACTGGGAAGACCCAGTACTTC.